Listed below are T cell receptor beta chains from one sample, sequenced in a study of cytomegalovirus exposure and HLA in healthy donors. Libraries were prepared by immunoSEQ multiplex PCR; TCRdb keeps only in-frame clonotypes and omits some of them. The profile shows about 130,000 clones, approximately 85% of them singletons. The sample was PBMCs. All receptors derive from a boy aged 5-17 years in good health and CMV-seronegative. CDR3s include the opening cysteine and the closing phenylalanine or tryptophan. D genes are given only for firm matches.

j_call d_call v_call cdr3_aa cdr3_nt
TRBJ1-5 - TRBV6-1 CASSGQQERPQHF TGTGCCAGCAGTGGACAACAAGAGAGGCCCCAGCATTTT
TRBJ2-7 TRBD2 TRBV30 CAVGRGAYEQYF TGTGCCGTCGGACGGGGGGCCTACGAGCAGTACTTC
TRBJ2-3 - TRBV7-9 CASSLVGVADTQYF TGTGCCAGCAGCTTGGTAGGGGTCGCAGATACGCAGTATTTT
TRBJ2-7 - TRBV7-9 CASSPPGGYEQYF TGTGCCAGCAGCCCGCCCGGAGGCTACGAGCAGTACTTC
TRBJ2-6 - TRBV14 CASSQVGGAGANVLTF TGTGCCAGCAGCCAAGTCGGGGGAGCCGGGGCCAACGTCCTGACTTTC
TRBJ2-7 TRBD2 TRBV9 CASSTSGTSAYEQYF TGTGCCAGCAGCACTTCCGGGACTAGCGCTTACGAGCAGTACTTC
TRBJ2-5 - TRBV30 CAWSVRGAWETQYF TGTGCCTGGAGTGTACGGGGGGCGTGGGAGACCCAGTACTTC
TRBJ1-1 TRBD1 TRBV7-2 CASSLGQGWTEAFF TGTGCCAGCAGCTTAGGACAGGGGTGGACTGAAGCTTTCTTT
TRBJ1-5 - TRBV30 CAWATGNQPQHF TGTGCCTGGGCTACAGGGAACCAGCCCCAGCATTTT
TRBJ2-5 - TRBV19 CASSPGIRTQYF TGTGCCAGTAGTCCAGGGATTCGGACCCAGTACTTC
TRBJ2-5 TRBD2 TRBV7-9 CASSNAGGTETQYF TGTGCCAGCAGTAATGCGGGGGGCACGGAGACCCAGTACTTC